The sequence of this T cell receptor (beta chain) was determined in a study of OX40 agonist ivuxolimab in advanced cancers. The overall study: Intravenous ivuxolimab at 0.01 to 10 mg/kg was given to patients every 2 weeks. Recorded diagnoses for dose-escalation patients were hepatocellular carcinoma, melanoma, renal cell or head and neck cancer. Study-level points and caveats: Averaged across samples, CD8+ T cells carried more expanded clones than CD4+ did.

A word on this clone: The antigen remains unidentified.

Assay: immunoSEQ multiplex PCR; the TCRdb copy retains only in-frame clones and omits some. Found here are about 62,000 clones, 85% to 95% of them singletons; the top ten hold roughly 12%. The length of the CDR3 is 14 residues. V lost 6 bases, J lost 9 bases, and 18 bases lay in between. The germline V gene has CDR1 MNHNS and CDR2 SASEGT. The chain joins TRBV6-1 to TRBJ1-5; no definite D call. The source of this sequence is an adult with an advanced solid tumor such as melanoma, head and neck, liver or kidney cancer. The sample consisted of CD4+ or CD8+ T cells sorted from blood, taken in a trial of the OX40 agonist ivuxolimab. DNA for the CDR3: TGTGCCAGCAGCGATCGACCCCTCCTAGGGCCCCAGCATTTT. It translates to CASSDRPLLGPQHF.